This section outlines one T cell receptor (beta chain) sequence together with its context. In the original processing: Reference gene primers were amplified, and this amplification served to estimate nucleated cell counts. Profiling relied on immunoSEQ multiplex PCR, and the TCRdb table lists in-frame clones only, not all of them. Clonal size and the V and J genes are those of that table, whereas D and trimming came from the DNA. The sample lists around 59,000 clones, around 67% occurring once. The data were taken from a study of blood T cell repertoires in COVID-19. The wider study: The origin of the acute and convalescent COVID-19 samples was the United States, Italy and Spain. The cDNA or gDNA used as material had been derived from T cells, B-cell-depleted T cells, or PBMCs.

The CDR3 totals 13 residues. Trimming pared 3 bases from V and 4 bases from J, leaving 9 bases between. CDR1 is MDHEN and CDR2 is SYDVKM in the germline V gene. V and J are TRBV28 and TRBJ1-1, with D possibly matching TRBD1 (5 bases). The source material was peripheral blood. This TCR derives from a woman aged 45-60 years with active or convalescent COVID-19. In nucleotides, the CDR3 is TGTGCCAGCAGTTTGACAGATGCCACTGAAGCTTTCTTT. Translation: CASSLTDATEAFF.